This is a list of T cell receptor beta chains from one sample in a study of T cells in Graves' hyperthyroidism and ophthalmopathy. TCRdb ran MiXCR on the multiplex PCR reads and lists one entry per CDR3 protein. Among about 640,000 distinct CDR3 sequences, about 15% were seen once, and the ten largest hold approximately 13%. Sequencing was performed on blood. The receptor set was obtained from a woman in her fifties or sixties with Graves' ophthalmopathy. The CDR3 runs from the conserved cysteine through the conserved F or W. The D gene is left open where the match is weak. A row's size may be missing; if present it is once, few, many or a size class.

d_call	v_call	clone_size	j_call	cdr3_nt	cdr3_aa
-	TRBV9	-	TRBJ2-1	TGTGCCAGCAGCGTAGTCCCCGGGGACTACAATGAGCAGTTCTTC	CASSVVPGDYNEQFF
-	TRBV29-1	few	TRBJ2-1	TGCAGCCTTGGGCGGCGGGGCTCCTACAATGAGCAGTTCTTC	CSLGRRGSYNEQFF
-	TRBV6-5	few	TRBJ1-2	TGTGCCAGCAGTTACGGTGTACCGGGGGGCTACACCTTC	CASSYGVPGGYTF
-	TRBV6-2/TRBV6-3	-	TRBJ2-4	TGTGCCAGCAGTCCCCGGACTGTAGCCAAAAACATTCAGTACTTC	CASSPRTVAKNIQYF
-	TRBV20-1	many	TRBJ2-7	TGCAGTGCTAGAGATCCTAGGAACTGGGAGCAGTACTTC	CSARDPRNWEQYF
-	TRBV9	many	TRBJ2-1	TGTGCCAGCAGCGATGGGGTGACTGGCAATGAGCAGTTCTTC	CASSDGVTGNEQFF
-	TRBV27	few	TRBJ2-2	TGTGCCAGCAGTGGACGGAAGAACACCGGGGAGCTGTTTTTT	CASSGRKNTGELFF
TRBD2	TRBV6-1	-	TRBJ2-2	TGTGCCAGCAGTACCGGGACTAGCGGGAGAATGCACACCGGGGAGCTGTTTTTT	CASSTGTSGRMHTGELFF
-	TRBV6-9	few	TRBJ2-2	TGTGCCAGCAGTTTAGTCGCGGGCGGAGCGAACACCGGGGAGCTGTTTTTT	CASSLVAGGANTGELFF
TRBD2	TRBV6-1	many	TRBJ2-7	TGTGCCAGCAGTACATTCCGGACTAGCGGGACCTCCTACGAGCAGTACTTC	CASSTFRTSGTSYEQYF
TRBD1	TRBV27	many	TRBJ1-2	TGTGCCAGCACCACGAACCGACAGGGCTCCTATGGCTACACCTTC	CASTTNRQGSYGYTF
TRBD1	TRBV6-2/TRBV6-3	many	TRBJ1-1	TGTGCCAGCAGTACAGGGGCTACTGAAGCTTTCTTT	CASSTGATEAFF
-	TRBV6-2/TRBV6-3	many	TRBJ2-6	TGTGCCAGCAGTTACTGGGCTGGGGCCAACGTCCTGACTTTC	CASSYWAGANVLTF
-	TRBV6-5	many	TRBJ2-7	TGTGCCAGCAGTTACGGTGGATTTTCCTACGAGCAGTACTTC	CASSYGGFSYEQYF
-	TRBV20-1	-	TRBJ2-2	TGCAGTGCTAGAGTAATGGGAAACACCGGGGAGCTGTTTTTT	CSARVMGNTGELFF
TRBD1	TRBV7-2	many	TRBJ2-1	TGTGCCAGCAGCTCCCGGGACAGGGGGAGCAATGAGCAGTTCTTC	CASSSRDRGSNEQFF
-	TRBV12-5	-	TRBJ2-7	TGTGCTAGTGGTTTGGGGGCCTTGGGGGCCCTCGAGCAGTACTTC	CASGLGALGALEQYF
-	TRBV30	many	TRBJ1-4	TGTGCCTGGAGCCTGACAGGCTCCAATGAAAAACTGTTTTTT	CAWSLTGSNEKLFF
-	TRBV10-3	-	TRBJ1-1	TGTGCCATCAGTTCAATCGACACTGAAGCTTTCTTT	CAISSIDTEAFF
TRBD1	TRBV5-1	many	TRBJ1-1	TGCGCCAGCAGCCCGGGTCCGCAGGGGGCCACTGAAGCTTTCTTT	CASSPGPQGATEAFF
-	TRBV6-2/TRBV6-3	few	TRBJ2-5	TGTGCCAGCAGTTACGACCGGGCAAGGGAGACCCAGTACTTC	CASSYDRARETQYF
-	TRBV25-1	few	TRBJ1-2	TGTGCCAGCAGTGGGGACGTCTATGGCTACACCTTC	CASSGDVYGYTF
TRBD2	TRBV6-1	-	TRBJ2-1	TGTGCCAGCAGTCGAAGCGGGAGTTGGGATGAGCAGTTCTTC	CASSRSGSWDEQFF
-	TRBV20-1	-	TRBJ2-7	TGCAGTGCTGGGACCTACGAGCAGTACTTC	CSAGTYEQYF
TRBD1	TRBV29-1	many	TRBJ2-7	TGCAGCGTTGAAGATTGGGGACAGACATCCTACGAGCAGTACTTC	CSVEDWGQTSYEQYF
-	TRBV2	many	TRBJ2-3	TGTGCCAGCCATTATACACTTGCGGATACGCAGTATTTT	CASHYTLADTQYF
-	TRBV3-1	many	TRBJ2-6	TGTGCCAGCAGCCAAGGAATAGCTGGGGCCAACGTCCTGACTTTC	CASSQGIAGANVLTF
TRBD2	TRBV3-1	once	TRBJ2-3	TGTGCCAGCAGCCAAGTCCGGCGGGAGGATGTGTGGGATACGCAGTATTTT	CASSQVRREDVWDTQYF
-	TRBV12-3/TRBV12-4	many	TRBJ1-3	TGTGCCAGCAGTTTTATGGGGGCTGGAAACACCATATATTTT	CASSFMGAGNTIYF
TRBD1	TRBV6-1	-	TRBJ2-5	TGTGCCAGCAGTTCTCCGGGACAGGGGGCGCTTGCCCAGTACTTC	CASSSPGQGALAQYF
-	TRBV28	many	TRBJ1-6	TGTGCCAGCAGCCTTACAGGGAGAAGTGATTCACCCCTCCACTTT	CASSLTGRSDSPLHF
TRBD2	TRBV7-9	many	TRBJ2-5	TGTGCCAGCAGTCAAAGACTAGCGGAAGAGACCCAGTACTTC	CASSQRLAEETQYF
-	TRBV7-2	many	TRBJ1-5	TGTGCCAGCAGCCCACAAGGGAGGGTGGGGCAGCCCCAGCATTTT	CASSPQGRVGQPQHF
-	TRBV12-5	few	TRBJ2-1	TGTGCTAGTGGTTTGGTACTGGGGGGAGGACCCTACAATGAGCAGTTCTTC	CASGLVLGGGPYNEQFF
-	TRBV19	-	TRBJ1-1	TGTGCCAGTAGTATCGGGGATTTTACGACAGGAACGGCTTTCTTT	CASSIGDFTTGTAFF
TRBD2	TRBV14	few	TRBJ2-3	TGTGCCAGCAGCCGACTAGCGGGAGAGGACGCAGATACGCAGTATTTT	CASSRLAGEDADTQYF
-	TRBV6-1	-	TRBJ2-7	TGTGCCAGAACTCTCGGAAGGGGTTACGAGCAGTACTTC	CARTLGRGYEQYF
TRBD1	TRBV7-9	-	TRBJ1-5	TGTGCCAGCAGCGGAGGGACAGGGAATCAGCCCCAGCATTTT	CASSGGTGNQPQHF
-	TRBV4-1	-	TRBJ2-7	TGCGCCAGCAGCCAAGATATACTCAGACACGAGCAGTACTTC	CASSQDILRHEQYF
TRBD1	TRBV6-1	-	TRBJ2-1	TGTGCCAGCAGTCGCCGGGACAGGGAATACAATGAGCAGTTCTTC	CASSRRDREYNEQFF
-	TRBV6-2/TRBV6-3	-	TRBJ2-7	TGTGCCAGCAGTTACCCAGGCCGGGGGTCCTACGAGCAGTACTTC	CASSYPGRGSYEQYF
-	TRBV19	-	TRBJ2-2	TGTGCCAGTAGTATTAGACAGCATTACACCGGGGAGCTGTTTTTT	CASSIRQHYTGELFF
-	TRBV20-1	few	TRBJ2-2	TGCAGTGCTAGAGATGGGACGGTAAACACCGGGGAGCTGTTTTTT	CSARDGTVNTGELFF
-	TRBV27	many	TRBJ1-6	TGTGCCAGCAGCTTGGCGGGGGGCGGTTCACCCCTCCACTTT	CASSLAGGGSPLHF
-	TRBV28	many	TRBJ1-2	TGTGCCAGCACCCCCGGGGTTACCTATGGCTACACCTTC	CASTPGVTYGYTF
TRBD1	TRBV7-9	many	TRBJ1-1	TGTGCCAGCAGCTTAGGGTGGGACAGGTCGAACACTGAAGCTTTCTTT	CASSLGWDRSNTEAFF
TRBD2	TRBV6-1	many	TRBJ2-2	TGTGCCACCAGAGAGCTAGCGGGCACCGGGGAGCTGTTTTTT	CATRELAGTGELFF
TRBD1	TRBV11-1	many	TRBJ2-7	TGTGCCAGCAGTTCTGGACAGGGGCCTTTCTACGAGCAGTACTTC	CASSSGQGPFYEQYF
TRBD2	TRBV6-1	many	TRBJ2-5	TGTGCCAGCAGTGAAGCCTATGGCGGGAGGGTCAGAGAGACCCAGTACTTC	CASSEAYGGRVRETQYF